The 10 T cell receptor beta chains below were found in one sample sequenced in a study of T cell changes during pregnancy in multiple sclerosis. Assay used: immunoSEQ multiplex PCR; TCRdb lists only in-frame clones, some missing. This repertoire shows 55,000 to 75,000 clones, 92% found once; its top ten account for more than 1.1%. The specimen was peripheral blood, collected after pregnancy. The receptors were sampled from a female donor with multiple sclerosis, enrolled in a pregnancy study.

The rearrangement uses TRBV15 and TRBJ1-2, with no clear D. V shed 5 bases and J shed 6 bases, with 22 bases lying between them. The germline V gene encodes CDR1 LNHNV and CDR2 YYDKDF (reference sequence). CDR3 length equals 16 residues. The CDR3 nucleotides are TGTGCCACCAGCTCCCCTGGGAGGGTAAGGTTCAATGGCTACACCTTC. It codes for CATSSPGRVRFNGYTF.

CDR3 sequence reads: CASSMGAGMNEQFF. CDR3 nucleotide sequence: TGTGCCAGTAGTATGGGGGCAGGTATGAATGAGCAGTTCTTC. The chain recombines TRBV19 with TRBJ2-1; TRBD1 might be the D (6 bases). Trimming shortened V by 3 bases and J by 7 bases, and 13 bases separated the two germline ends. The germline V gene encodes CDR1 LNHDA and CDR2 SQIVND (reference sequence). The CDR3 runs to 14 residues.

This chain links TRBV18 with TRBJ1-1; D uncertain. V lost 2 bases to trimming and J lost 10 bases, with 5 bases between them. The CDR3 is 10 amino acids. Germline V gene sequence: CDR1 KGHSH, CDR2 LQKENI. CDR3 DNA: TGTGCCAGCTCACCAAACAGAGCTTTCTTT. Translation gives CASSPNRAFF.

The chain is built from TRBV10-2 and TRBJ1-1; D may be TRBD1 (6 bases). This CDR3 is 13 amino acids long. Trimming cost V 0 bases and J 11 bases, with 13 bases left between them. Germline assignment: CDR1 WSHSY and CDR2 SAAADI. The CDR3 loop is CASSESINRDAFF. Here the CDR3 DNA reads TGCGCCAGCAGTGAGTCGATCAACAGGGATGCTTTCTTT.

The chain employs TRBV2 and TRBJ1-5, with 9 bases lining up with TRBD1. In germline, CDR1 is SNHLY, CDR2 FYNNEI. V was clipped by 2 bases and J by 6 bases; unmatched bases: 5. The CDR3 has 15 residues. CDR3 DNA: TGTGCCAGCAGTGAACAGGGACAGGGTACTCAGCCCCAGCATTTT. Residues: CASSEQGQGTQPQHF.

This chain joins TRBV7-9 and TRBJ1-3, with D unclear. Germline CDR1 is SEHNR and CDR2 is FQNEAQ (reference sequence). The V end was cut by 4 bases, the J end by 6 bases, with 13 bases between. The CDR3 totals 14 residues. CDR3 sequence (DNA): TGTGCCAGCAGCTCCGGGAAGGGTGAAAACACCATATATTTT. Protein: CASSSGKGENTIYF.

V is TRBV28 and J is TRBJ2-3; 10 nucleotides line up with TRBD1. Germline V gene lookup returns CDR1 MDHEN and CDR2 SYDVKM. The CDR3 sequence is 15 residues long. Unmatched junction bases numbered 8, after V lost 6 bases and J lost 5 bases. The CDR3 nucleotides are TGTGCCAGCAGACTGACAGGGGGCAAAGGAGATACGCAGTATTTT. It specifies CASRLTGGKGDTQYF. The full variable domain, with the rest looked up from reference TRBV28 and TRBJ2-3, is DVKVTQSSRYLVKRTGEKVFLECVQDMDHENMFWYRQDPGLGLRLIYFSYDVKMKEKGDIPEGYSVSREKKERFSLILESASTNQTSMYLCASRLTGGKGDTQYFGPGTRLTVL.

This chain connects TRBV11-3 to TRBJ2-2; tentatively, D is TRBD2 (6 bases). Trimming pared 1 base from V and 5 bases from J, leaving 23 bases between. The CDR3 sequence is 19 residues long. Looked up from germline, CDR1 is SGHNT and CDR2 is YENEEA. DNA for the CDR3: TGTGCCAGCAGCTTAGTAACGTCCGGGCTGGGGGGAGGAACCGGGGAGCTGTTTTTT. This codes for CASSLVTSGLGGGTGELFF.

This chain connects TRBV6-6 to TRBJ1-4; TRBD1 agrees at 8 bases. V was clipped by 2 bases and J by 7 bases; unmatched bases: 6. CDR3 length equals 15 residues. Germline V lookup: CDR1 MNHNY, CDR2 SVGAGI (reference sequence). In DNA, the CDR3 is TGTGCCAGCAGTTACCTCCAGGGGGCGGTTGAAAAACTGTTTTTT. It yields the protein CASSYLQGAVEKLFF.

The V and J genes are TRBV9 and TRBJ2-6; 7 nucleotides line up with TRBD2. CDR3 length equals 16 residues. The V and J ends lost 0 bases and 1 base, in that order; junction bases with no gene match: 1. Germline V lookup: CDR1 SGDLS, CDR2 YYNGEE. The CDR3 DNA is TGTGCCAGCAGCGTAGGGGGGGGGTCTGGGGCCAACGTCCTGACTTTC. Amino acid sequence: CASSVGGGSGANVLTF.